This paragraph covers one T cell receptor (beta chain) sequence. The CDR3 loop spans 15 amino acids. CDR1 and CDR2 (germline): LGHNT, FRNRAP. Losses at the gene ends were 0 bases for V and 1 base for J; bases not matched to a gene: 0. This sample was included in a study of T cell changes during pregnancy in multiple sclerosis. Here immunoSEQ multiplex PCR was the method, and the copy in TCRdb shows in-frame clones only, minus some. The table shows tens of thousands of clones, with roughly 94% occurring only once. V is TRBV12-5 and J is TRBJ2-1; TRBD2 matches at 7 bases. The receptor was derived from a female donor with multiple sclerosis, enrolled in a pregnancy study. The source was CD8+ T cells from peripheral blood mononuclear cells, collected after pregnancy. The CDR3: CASGLVLASYNEQFF. In DNA form, the CDR3 reads TGTGCTAGTGGTTTGGTACTAGCGTCCTACAATGAGCAGTTCTTC.